This TCR beta chain was recorded in a study of human T cells and chemical hapten exposure. TCRdb re-called the RACE reads with MiXCR, one entry per CDR3 protein. The sample has 85,000 to 100,000 distinct CDR3 sequences, less than 35% seen once. The time point here: patch test 3, about 24 weeks after DPC sensitization. The treatment is: therapeutic diphenylcyclopropenone sensitization with weekly scalp DPC. This clonotype has just a few counts. The germline V gene has CDR1 SGHTA and CDR2 FQGNSA. CDR3 length: 17 amino acids. The V gene end was trimmed by 4 bases and the J gene end by 6 bases; junction bases not matched to a gene: 10.

This sequence was found in a man in his forties with alopecia areata. Some clones in this sample may be carry-over from other donors' samples. This material consisted of whole blood, taken in connection with sensitization to the hapten diphenylcyclopropenone (DPC). V gene TRBV7-2 combines with J gene TRBJ1-6; 9 positions match TRBD1. CDR3 region: CASSSPPGQGINSPLHF. In DNA, the CDR3 is TGTGCCAGCAGCTCCCCACCCGGACAGGGGATTAATTCACCCCTCCACTTT.